What follows is one T cell receptor (beta chain) and its context. Its antigen remains unidentified. Using immunoSEQ multiplex PCR, the repertoire was profiled, and TCRdb retains in-frame clones only, with some absent. The sample records 150,000 to 160,000 clones, roughly nine tenths being singletons. This record comes from a study of T cell responses to AZD1222 COVID-19 vaccine. General study results and limits: Seropositive at baseline were only a handful of AZD1222 recipients. Reportedly, nearly half of unique spike TCRs recognized epitopes outside B.1.351/B.1.1.7 mutations. Rises in breadth and depth of Spike-specific TCRs came after two AZD1222 doses.

The CDR3 totals 16 residues. Trimming took 6 bases from V and 0 from J, leaving 12 bases between them. The germline CDR1 and CDR2 sequences are MDHEN and SYDVKM. This clonotype was sampled from an adult who had recovered from COVID-19. The J gene is TRBJ1-6, the V gene TRBV28, with no clear D. This sample comprised peripheral blood, obtained after recovery from COVID-19. As DNA, the CDR3 is TGTGCCAGCAGCCAGTTGGGAAGCTCCTATAATTCACCCCTCCACTTT. This sequence encodes CASSQLGSSYNSPLHF.